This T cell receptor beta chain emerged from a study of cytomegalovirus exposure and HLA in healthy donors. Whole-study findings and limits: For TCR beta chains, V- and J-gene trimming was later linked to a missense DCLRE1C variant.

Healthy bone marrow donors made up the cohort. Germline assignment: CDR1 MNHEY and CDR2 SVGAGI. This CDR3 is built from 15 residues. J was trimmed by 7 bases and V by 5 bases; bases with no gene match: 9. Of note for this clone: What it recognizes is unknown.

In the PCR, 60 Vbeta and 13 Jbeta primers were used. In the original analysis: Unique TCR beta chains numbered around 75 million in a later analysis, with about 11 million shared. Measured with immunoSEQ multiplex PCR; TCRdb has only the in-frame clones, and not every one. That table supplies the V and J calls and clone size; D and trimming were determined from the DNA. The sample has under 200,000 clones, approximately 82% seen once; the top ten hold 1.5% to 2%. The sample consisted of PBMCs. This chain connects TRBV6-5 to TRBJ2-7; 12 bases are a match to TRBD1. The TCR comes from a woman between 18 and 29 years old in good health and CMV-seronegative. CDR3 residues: CASSGRGQGAREQYF. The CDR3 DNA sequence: TGTGCCAGCAGTGGGAGGGGACAGGGGGCGCGTGAGCAGTACTTC.